This T cell receptor (beta chain) stems from a study of OX40 agonist ivuxolimab in advanced cancers. Study as a whole: Dose-escalation cases comprised hepatocellular carcinoma, melanoma, renal cell or head and neck cancer.

As for this clone: Its antigen is as yet unknown.

This CDR3 comprises 15 residues. The germline V gene encodes CDR1 SNHLY and CDR2 FYNNEI. V lost 8 bases and J lost 2, with 18 bases in between. Some clones are missing from TCRdb's copy, which holds only in-frame ones; the method was immunoSEQ multiplex PCR. This table holds roughly 74,000 clones, about nine tenths found once. Regarding the study as a whole: The specificity for antigen of the expanded peripheral T cells was not determined.

The clonotype originates from an adult with an advanced solid tumor such as melanoma, head and neck, liver or kidney cancer. This specimen was CD4+ or CD8+ T cells sorted from blood, taken in a trial of the OX40 agonist ivuxolimab. The gene calls are TRBV2 and TRBJ1-2, with a tentative D call TRBD1 (5 bases). Here the CDR3 reads CASPSRNRRNYGYTF. CDR3 in DNA: TGTGCCAGCCCCTCGAGGAACAGGCGGAACTATGGCTACACCTTC.